These 17 T cell receptor beta chains were all obtained from the same sample, sequenced in a study of cytotoxic CD8 clonotypes in ibrutinib-treated CLL. Clones were read by immunoSEQ multiplex PCR, and TCRdb kept only the in-frame ones, dropping some. The sample includes a few hundred thousand clones, 67% of them seen just once. Sequences were derived from PBMCs, sampled after 36 months of ibrutinib treatment. These receptors came from a human donor with chronic lymphocytic leukemia.

The chain carries TRBV11-2 and TRBJ1-2; 7 bases are a match to TRBD1. Losses at the gene ends were 5 bases for V and 0 bases for J; bases not matched to a gene: 3. CDR1 SGHAT and CDR2 FQNNGV come from the germline V gene. The CDR3 spans 14 residues. The CDR3 loop reads CASSRTGANYGYTF. The CDR3 nucleotides are TGTGCCAGCAGCAGGACAGGAGCTAACTATGGCTACACCTTC.

This clone was found a few times. The chain uses TRBV27 and TRBJ2-7, with no clear D. The CDR3 has 14 residues. Germline V gene lookup returns CDR1 MNHEY and CDR2 SMNVEV (reference sequence). V was pared by 2 bases and J by 2 bases, with 10 bases between. This CDR3 reads CASSLTPLTYEQYF. The CDR3, as DNA: TGTGCCAGCAGTTTAACCCCTCTAACCTACGAGCAGTACTTC.

The V and J genes are TRBV18 and TRBJ1-2, with D unclear. This CDR3 contains 14 residues. The V and J ends lost 0 bases and 7 bases respectively, with 12 bases between them. The germline V gene has CDR1 KGHSH and CDR2 LQKENI. The CDR3 here is CASSPPSSVSGYTF. Written as DNA, the CDR3 is TGTGCCAGCTCACCACCCTCCTCGGTTTCTGGCTACACCTTC.

The chain combines TRBV10-3 with TRBJ1-5; D is uncertain. CDR3 length equals 13 residues. V lost 2 bases to trimming and J lost 7 bases, with 9 bases between them. CDR1 ENHRY and CDR2 SYGVKD come from the germline V gene. The CDR3 region is CAISEEAGQPQHF. The CDR3 region has the DNA TGTGCCATCAGTGAGGAGGCGGGCCAGCCCCAGCATTTT.

The V call is TRBV7-3, the J call TRBJ2-2; D gene ambiguous. The CDR3 totals 14 residues. Germline assignment: CDR1 SGHTA and CDR2 FQGTGA. V lost 3 bases, J lost 2 bases, and 7 bases lay in between. The CDR3 spells CASSFSGNTGELFF. In DNA form, the CDR3 reads TGTGCCAGCAGCTTTAGTGGAAACACCGGGGAGCTGTTTTTT.

This clone was counted only a few times. The genes are TRBV9 and TRBJ1-2; perhaps TRBD1 as D (5 bases). Germline CDR1 and CDR2: SGDLS and YYNGEE. CDR3 length equals 16 residues. The V end lost 0 bases, the J end lost 7 bases, and 19 bases lay between the germline ends. The CDR3 coding sequence is TGTGCCAGCAGCGTAGCACCTCAATTGGAGGGGTTTGGCTACACCTTC. This gives the protein CASSVAPQLEGFGYTF.

This chain uses TRBV10-1 with TRBJ2-3; D is perhaps TRBD2 (5 bases). This CDR3 is 13 amino acids long. The V and J ends lost 3 bases and 8 bases respectively, with 12 bases between them. Germline V gene lookup returns CDR1 WNHNN and CDR2 SYGVQD (reference sequence). CDR3 region: CASSENSGSTQYF. The CDR3 coding sequence is TGCGCCAGCAGTGAAAACAGCGGCTCTACGCAGTATTTT.

The gene calls are TRBV14 and TRBJ2-2, with a weak D call TRBD2 (6 bases). The V gene's germline CDR1 is SGHDN and CDR2 FVKESK. Trimming pared 2 bases from V and 0 bases from J, leaving 7 bases between. There are 15 residues in the CDR3. The CDR3 is CASSQRLANTGELFF. Written as DNA, the CDR3 is TGTGCCAGCAGCCAACGACTAGCGAACACCGGGGAGCTGTTTTTT.

This chain uses TRBV14 with TRBJ2-5; D unclear. Germline CDR1 reads SGHDN; CDR2 reads FVKESK. V shed 4 bases and J shed 1 base, with 16 bases lying between them. The CDR3 is 16 residues long. The DNA for the CDR3 is TGTGCCAGCAGCCGATCCCCGTTGAGGCCCCAAGAGACCCAGTACTTC. Protein sequence: CASSRSPLRPQETQYF.

The CDR3 sequence is CASSLSPFPGRRRYNEQFF. The CDR3 bases are TGTGCCAGCAGTTTATCTCCGTTCCCCGGTAGGAGAAGATACAATGAGCAGTTCTTC. The V gene is TRBV28, the J gene TRBJ2-1; D unclear. Germline V gene data show CDR1 as MDHEN and CDR2 as SYDVKM. The V and J ends lost 1 base and 4 bases respectively, with 23 bases between them. The CDR3 is 19 residues long.

This sequence joins TRBV6-5 and TRBJ2-3; TRBD2 might be the D (6 bases). The V end lost 6 bases, the J end lost 0 bases, and 10 bases lay between the germline ends. Germline assignment: CDR1 MNHEY and CDR2 SVGAGI. CDR3 length: 14 residues. The CDR3 bases are TGTGCCAGCAGCCGGAGCGGGAGCACAGATACGCAGTATTTT. Amino acids: CASSRSGSTDTQYF.

This chain links TRBV29-1 with TRBJ2-5, with D hard to call. Germline V gives CDR1 SQVTM, CDR2 ANQGSEA. The CDR3 extends over 12 amino acids. This chain's CDR3 is CGTRFVQETQYF. The CDR3 bases are TGCGGCACAAGATTCGTACAAGAGACCCAGTACTTC.

J is TRBJ2-2 and V is TRBV4-1; 12 nucleotides line up with TRBD2. V was clipped by 4 bases and J by 6 bases; unmatched bases: 3. The germline gives CDR1 MGHRA, CDR2 YSYEKL. The CDR3 contains 15 residues. CDR3 nucleotide sequence: TGCGCCAGCAGCCCCCGACTAGCGGGAGCCGGGGAGCTGTTTTTT. It specifies CASSPRLAGAGELFF.

The chain has TRBV5-1 and TRBJ2-7; D is perhaps TRBD2 (5 bases). Germline CDR1 reads SGHRS; CDR2 reads YFSETQ. The CDR3 runs 14 residues. Trimming shortened V by 3 bases and J by 4 bases, and 14 bases separated the two germline ends. CDR3 loop: CASSSLAPVYEQYF. The CDR3 nucleotides are TGCGCCAGCAGCTCGCTAGCACCAGTTTACGAGCAGTACTTC. Looking up the rest from reference TRBV5-1 and TRBJ2-7 gives the full variable domain: KAGVTQTPRYLIKTRGQQVTLSCSPISGHRSVSWYQQTPGQGLQFLFEYFSETQRNKGNFPGRFSGRQFSNSRSEMNVSTLELGDSALYLCASSSLAPVYEQYFGPGTRLTVT.

This clone occurred once. The chain carries TRBV7-2 and TRBJ2-7, with 10 bases aligning to TRBD2. CDR1 and CDR2 from the germline V gene are SGHTA and FQGNSA. The CDR3 sequence is 16 residues long. J gave up 4 bases and V 3 bases, and 9 bases lay outside the gene matches. CDR3 bases: TGTGCCAGCAGCTTGAATAGCGGGAGGAATGGGTACGAGCAGTACTTC. It translates to CASSLNSGRNGYEQYF.

The chain joins TRBV19 to TRBJ1-2; TRBD1 aligns across 9 bases. The CDR3 loop spans 14 amino acids. Per the germline V gene, CDR1 is LNHDA and CDR2 is SQIVND (reference sequence). Unmatched junction bases numbered 1, after V lost 3 bases and J lost 2 bases. The DNA for the CDR3 is TGTGCCAGTAGTATCGGGACAGGGAACTATGGCTACACCTTC. This codes for CASSIGTGNYGYTF.

The chain uses TRBV11-2 and TRBJ1-3; D ambiguous. The CDR3 has 15 residues. Germline CDR1 and CDR2: SGHAT and FQNNGV. Between the trimmed V and J ends, which lost 3 bases and 0 bases, there was a span of 9 bases. The CDR3 bases are TGTGCCAGCAGCTTTTATCGGGGCTCTGGAAACACCATATATTTT. Its translation: CASSFYRGSGNTIYF.